The clone carrying this TCR beta chain showed up just a few times. Its antigen is unidentified. The time point was: newly diagnosed GD, antithyroid drugs for less than 3 months. Extracted RNA from PBMCs served as the source of the TCR library. Assembly of TCR beta libraries relied on iRepertoire HTBI primers together with Arm-PCR of CDR3 regions. TCRdb itself ran the multiplex PCR reads through MiXCR, one entry per CDR3 protein. The table has around 400,000 distinct CDR3 sequences, 10% to 15% seen once. This sample is drawn from a study of regulatory T cells in long-lasting Graves disease. Findings and caveats of the study: Small numbers of samples may have cut accuracy.

The data were also submitted as part of a second study, on T cells in Graves' hyperthyroidism and ophthalmopathy. That source adds: Absent ophthalmopathy progression within 18 months defined stable Graves' hyperthyroidism.

This specimen consisted of peripheral blood mononuclear cells (PBMCs), obtained at new diagnosis, from a patient treated with antithyroid drugs. The sequence was obtained from a woman between 18 and 29 years old with Graves disease.

CDR3 sequence: CASSEAGTVEQFF. The DNA of the CDR3 is TGTGCCAGCAGTGAAGCGGGGACGGTGGAGCAGTTCTTC. The J gene is TRBJ2-1, the V gene TRBV6-1; the D gene could be TRBD1 or TRBD2 (5 bases each). This CDR3 has 13 residues. Trimming stripped 0 bases from V and 10 bases from J, with 10 bases between. CDR1 and CDR2 (germline): MNHNS, SASEGT.